The following is a T cell receptor (beta chain) sequence with its context. Its matching antigen is unknown. This entry belongs to a study of cytomegalovirus exposure and HLA in healthy donors. Whole-study results and caveats: Some TCR beta chains (roughly 150 of them) were listed as cytomegalovirus-associated.

This CDR3 contains 13 residues. V was cut by 0 bases and J by 0 bases, with 2 bases left in between. Germline lookup yields CDR1 SGHTA and CDR2 FQGTGA. Repertoires were generated with immunoSEQ multiplex PCR, while TCRdb's copy carries only in-frame clones and drops some. This table holds about 170,000 clones, about nine tenths found once. The clonotype originates from a woman under 40 in good health and CMV-seronegative. Sequenced material: PBMCs. The V call is TRBV7-3, the J call TRBJ1-1, with D unclear. Here the CDR3 DNA reads TGTGCCAGCAGCTTAACAATGAACACTGAAGCTTTCTTT. Translating it yields CASSLTMNTEAFF.